This paragraph reports one TCR beta chain. Its antigen remains unknown. This table comes from immunoSEQ multiplex PCR, and its TCRdb copy is limited to in-frame clones, with some not included. The top ten hold roughly an eighth of the sample, which has some 50,000 clones, approximately 83% seen once. These data come from a study of OX40 agonist ivuxolimab in advanced cancers. Trimming took 6 bases from V and 0 from J, leaving 15 bases between them. The CDR3 has 17 residues. In germline, CDR1 is MDHEN, CDR2 SYDVKM. The study's findings and limits: Clonal expansion from baseline to week 6 occurred in both CD4+ and CD8+ T cells.

This rearrangement joins TRBV28 to TRBJ2-6; D may be TRBD2 (5 bases). Source: CD4+ or CD8+ T cells sorted from blood, taken in a trial of the OX40 agonist ivuxolimab. The clonotype was recovered from an adult with an advanced solid tumor such as melanoma, head and neck, liver or kidney cancer. The CDR3 bases are TGTGCCAGCAGCCCGGACTTATCAAGCTCTGGGGCCAACGTCCTGACTTTC. Amino acids: CASSPDLSSSGANVLTF.